This T cell receptor (beta chain) was sequenced during a study of neoadjuvant nivolumab and ipilimumab in lung cancer. Study conclusions and caveats: Only two of four nivolumab-treated tumors gained richness and clonality by surgery. TCR richness and clonality were higher in tumors than adjacent uninvolved lung.

A remark on this clone: Its antigen is still unknown.

Libraries were prepared by immunoSEQ multiplex PCR; TCRdb keeps only in-frame clonotypes and omits some of them. Of 10,000 to 15,000 clones in the sample, around 95% were seen once. The sequences come from peripheral blood, collected after neoadjuvant nivolumab, alone or with ipilimumab, at or shortly before surgery. The receptor comes from an adult with non-small cell lung cancer.

The CDR3, as DNA: TGTGCCAGCAGCTCCTCGGGGGACTCCTACGAGCAGTACTTC. This codes for CASSSSGDSYEQYF. V gene TRBV7-8 combines with J gene TRBJ2-7; D perhaps matches TRBD2 (6 bases). V was pared by 4 bases and J by 0 bases, with 10 bases between. The germline gives CDR1 SGHVS, CDR2 FQNEAQ. The CDR3 contains 14 residues.